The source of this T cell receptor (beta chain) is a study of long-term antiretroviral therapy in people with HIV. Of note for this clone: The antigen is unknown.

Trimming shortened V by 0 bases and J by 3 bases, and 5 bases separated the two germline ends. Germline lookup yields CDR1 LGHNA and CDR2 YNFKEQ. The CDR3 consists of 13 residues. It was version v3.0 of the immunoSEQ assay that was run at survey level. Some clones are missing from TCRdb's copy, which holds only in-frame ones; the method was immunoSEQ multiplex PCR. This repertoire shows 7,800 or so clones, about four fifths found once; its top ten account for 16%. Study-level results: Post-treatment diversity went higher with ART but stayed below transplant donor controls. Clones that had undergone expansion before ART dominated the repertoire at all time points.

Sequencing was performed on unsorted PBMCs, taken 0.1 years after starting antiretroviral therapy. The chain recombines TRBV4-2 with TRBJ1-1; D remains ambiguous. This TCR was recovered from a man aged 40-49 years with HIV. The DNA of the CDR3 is TGTGCCAGCAGCCAAGATCTAGACACTGAAGCTTTCTTT. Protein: CASSQDLDTEAFF.